These T cell receptor beta chains were read from a single sample in a study of T cell responses to AZD1222 COVID-19 vaccine. Clones were read by immunoSEQ multiplex PCR, and TCRdb kept only the in-frame ones, dropping some. Here the sample spans roughly 150,000 clones, 90% being singletons. The sample here was peripheral blood, taken on day 0 of AZD1222 vaccination. The receptor source for this set is an adult in good health. Each CDR3 is given with its conserved first and last residue. The size of a clone is reported for some rows only, either as once, few or many, or as a class for expanded clones.

size	V	CDR3
-	TRBV6-2/TRBV6-3	CASSQRTGGETQYF
-	TRBV2	CASREQGDGNTEAFF
few	TRBV25-1	CASSENEYYEQYF
-	TRBV5-5	CASSLPSTDTQYF
-	TRBV15	CATSRGTGTNEKLFF
-	TRBV28	CASLQLGRGIDTQYF
-	TRBV29-1	CSVAGHSGNTIYF
-	TRBV11-2	CASSWTDTQETQYF
-	TRBV7-2	CASSFEGAWGEKLFF
-	TRBV19	CASSMGRLYEQYF
few	TRBV7-3	CASSREGRVTGELFF